Included here is one T cell receptor beta chain sequence, with context. These data originate in a study of T cell changes during pregnancy in multiple sclerosis. Trimming removed 1 base from V and 1 base from J, with 16 bases in between. The CDR3 consists of 17 residues. Germline V lookup: CDR1 MNHNS, CDR2 SASEGT. Data came from immunoSEQ multiplex PCR; TCRdb stores just in-frame clones and leaves some out. The sample records roughly 120,000 clones, roughly 92% being singletons. The chain links TRBV6-1 to TRBJ2-5, with D maybe TRBD2 (5 bases). Specimen: peripheral blood, collected before pregnancy. This clonotype was obtained from a female donor with multiple sclerosis, enrolled in a pregnancy study. Written as DNA, the CDR3 is TGTGCCAGCAGTGAAGAGGCGGGCTGGTCGGTCCAAGAGACCCAGTACTTC. This translates into CASSEEAGWSVQETQYF.